A selection of T cell receptor beta chains follows, all from one sample in a study of early T cells in non-severe SARS-CoV-2 infection. TCRdb fed the 5' RACE reads into MiXCR, producing one record per CDR3 protein. The sample has about 59,000 distinct CDR3 sequences; 10% to 13% are singletons. What was sequenced was whole blood. The source is an adult who was a healthcare worker with PCR-confirmed SARS-CoV-2 infection or an uninfected control (not recorded which). The CDR3 runs from the conserved cysteine through the conserved F or W. The D gene is left open where the match is weak. Clone size is shown for a subset of rows, as once, few, many or a class of expanded clone.

D,V,J,size,CDR3,DNA
.,TRBV29-1,TRBJ2-3,many,CSVDPGYTDTQYF,TGCAGCGTGGACCCAGGGTATACAGATACGCAGTATTTT
.,TRBV6-6,TRBJ2-5,few,CASSSGGGRETQYF,TGTGCCAGCAGTTCCGGCGGGGGCAGAGAGACCCAGTACTTC
TRBD1,TRBV7-9,TRBJ2-2,many,CASTGQPNTGELFF,TGTGCCAGCACGGGACAGCCCAACACCGGGGAGCTGTTTTTT
TRBD2,TRBV20-1,TRBJ2-5,many,CSAQEMAGGLETQYF,TGCAGTGCGCAAGAGATGGCGGGGGGCCTGGAGACCCAGTACTTC
TRBD1,TRBV3-1,TRBJ1-3,many,CASSQQGAGNTIYF,TGTGCCAGCAGCCAACAGGGGGCTGGAAACACCATATATTTT
TRBD2,TRBV3-1,TRBJ2-7,few,CASSRGLEGYEQYF,TGTGCCAGCAGCCGGGGACTAGAGGGTTACGAGCAGTACTTC
TRBD1,TRBV7-9,TRBJ1-6,many,CASSSSGGTDYNSPLHF,TGTGCCAGCAGCTCTTCAGGGGGCACGGACTATAATTCACCCCTCCACTTT
TRBD1,TRBV5-6,TRBJ1-2,many,CASSEEQGWYGYTF,TGTGCCAGCAGCGAAGAACAGGGGTGGTATGGCTACACCTTC
.,TRBV20-1,TRBJ1-4,.,CSATLGLHEKLFF,TGCAGTGCTACCTTAGGGCTTCATGAAAAACTGTTTTTT
.,TRBV12-3/TRBV12-4,TRBJ1-1,many,CASSLPQFRDTEAFF,TGTGCCAGCAGTTTACCGCAGTTCAGGGACACTGAAGCTTTCTTT
.,TRBV6-1,TRBJ1-5,few,CASAGGRVGQPQHF,TGTGCCAGTGCCGGGGGTAGAGTTGGTCAGCCCCAGCATTTT
TRBD1,TRBV12-3/TRBV12-4,TRBJ1-2,few,CATSQGQGYGYTF,TGTGCCACCAGCCAGGGACAGGGGTATGGCTACACCTTC
.,TRBV6-2/TRBV6-3,TRBJ2-1,.,CASSYPQVSYNEQFF,TGTGCCAGCAGTTACCCGCAGGTCTCCTACAATGAGCAGTTCTTC
.,TRBV28,TRBJ1-2,many,CASSFGSKSYGYTF,TGTGCCAGCAGCTTTGGGTCGAAATCCTATGGCTACACCTTC
TRBD1,TRBV6-5,TRBJ1-1,many,CASNPPGQGPEAFF,TGTGCCAGCAATCCACCGGGACAGGGCCCTGAAGCTTTCTTT
.,TRBV7-9,TRBJ1-6,many,CASSPAGNAPLHF,TGTGCCAGCAGCCCCGCGGGGAACGCACCCCTCCACTTT
.,TRBV11-3,TRBJ2-1,many,CASSWRASSYNEQFF,TGTGCCAGCAGCTGGCGGGCCAGCTCCTACAATGAGCAGTTCTTC
.,TRBV9,TRBJ1-1,many,CASSVAHGRDTEAFF,TGTGCCAGCAGCGTAGCTCATGGTCGAGACACTGAAGCTTTCTTT
.,TRBV7-9,TRBJ2-7,.,CASSRGPGGEQYF,TGTGCCAGCAGCCGAGGGCCAGGCGGCGAGCAGTACTTC
TRBD1,TRBV20-1,TRBJ1-6,.,CSAGQGQGSPLHF,TGCAGTGCTGGACAGGGGCAGGGTTCACCCCTCCACTTT
TRBD2,TRBV25-1,TRBJ2-3,many,CASSGGGSTDTQYF,TGTGCCAGCAGCGGGGGGGGTAGCACAGATACGCAGTATTTT
.,TRBV6-6,TRBJ2-7,many,CASSSPPRGDTYEQYF,TGTGCCAGCTCCTCCCCGCCCAGGGGAGATACCTACGAGCAGTACTTC
TRBD2,TRBV29-1,TRBJ2-1,many,CSVATSGGLGASEQFF,TGCAGCGTTGCGACTAGCGGGGGGTTAGGGGCTAGTGAGCAGTTCTTC
TRBD1,TRBV7-9,TRBJ1-1,few,CASSLGAGQGEGTEAFF,TGTGCCAGCAGCTTAGGGGCGGGACAGGGAGAAGGCACTGAAGCTTTCTTT
TRBD1,TRBV7-2,TRBJ2-7,many,CASSSPDRVVHEQYF,TGTGCCAGCAGCTCGCCGGACAGGGTAGTCCACGAGCAGTACTTC
.,TRBV20-1,TRBJ2-2,few,CSARAFTGELFF,TGCAGTGCTAGAGCTTTCACCGGGGAGCTGTTTTTT